Listed below are T cell receptor beta chains from one sample, sequenced in a study of blood T cell repertoires in COVID-19. The repertoire was sequenced with immunoSEQ multiplex PCR; TCRdb's copy has only in-frame clones and lacks some. Among around 100,000 clones listed, about 89% were seen once. Material: peripheral blood. The receptors stem from a man in his fifties or sixties with COVID-19, enrolled during active disease. The conserved cysteine and the conserved F or W are not part of the CDR3 here.

v_gene: TRBV29-1; j_gene: TRBJ2-2; CDR3aa: SYLNTGELF
v_gene: TRBV7-3; j_gene: TRBJ2-1; CDR3aa: ASSRDRNNEQF
v_gene: TRBV9; j_gene: TRBJ2-1; CDR3aa: ASSARGYNEQF
v_gene: TRBV30; j_gene: TRBJ2-3; CDR3aa: AWSFTRTSGGTDTQY
v_gene: TRBV2; j_gene: TRBJ1-2; CDR3aa: ASSESGLNYGYT
v_gene: TRBV6-5; j_gene: TRBJ2-3; CDR3aa: ATRVGGPDTQY
v_gene: TRBV4-3; j_gene: TRBJ2-3; CDR3aa: ASSQGAPLAGATDTQY
v_gene: TRBV7-3; j_gene: TRBJ2-1; CDR3aa: ASSLLRGEQF
v_gene: TRBV28; j_gene: TRBJ2-7; CDR3aa: ASSPGGGEQY
v_gene: TRBV24-1; j_gene: TRBJ1-4; CDR3aa: ATSPSGQGDEKLF
v_gene: TRBV6-5; j_gene: TRBJ2-7; CDR3aa: ASSYTFPQINDEQY
v_gene: TRBV28; j_gene: TRBJ2-3; CDR3aa: ASSLSILGTYTY
v_gene: TRBV9; j_gene: TRBJ2-1; CDR3aa: ASSVVGGGHSYNEQF
v_gene: TRBV2; j_gene: TRBJ1-1; CDR3aa: ASNYYQTKAEAF
v_gene: TRBV19; j_gene: TRBJ1-5; CDR3aa: ASTLSPDRENQPQH
v_gene: TRBV3-1/TRBV3-2; j_gene: TRBJ2-2; CDR3aa: ASSQDWRSANTGELF
v_gene: TRBV21-1; j_gene: TRBJ2-3; CDR3aa: ASSKEPLAGALSTDTQY
v_gene: TRBV5-1; j_gene: TRBJ2-1; CDR3aa: ASSLRLAGGFNEQF
v_gene: TRBV4-2; j_gene: TRBJ1-6; CDR3aa: ASSQPGTGFSPLH
v_gene: TRBV5-1; j_gene: TRBJ1-6; CDR3aa: ASSLGQGNSPLH